This is a list of T cell receptor beta chains from one sample in a study of blood T cell repertoires in COVID-19. Profiling relied on immunoSEQ multiplex PCR, and the TCRdb table lists in-frame clones only, not all of them. The sample includes roughly 300,000 clones, 70% to 90% of them seen just once. The sample taken for sequencing was peripheral blood. The receptors were gathered from a man aged 18 to 29 with active or convalescent COVID-19. Each CDR3 is given with its conserved first and last residue. The order of the fields is CDR3 DNA, CDR3 protein, J gene, V gene, D gene, clone size. D genes are given only for firm matches. The size entry is marked missing in some rows and otherwise reads once, few, many or a size class.

DNA: TGTGCCAGCATCGGACAGTATAGCAATCAGCCCCAGCATTTT
CDR3: CASIGQYSNQPQHF
J: TRBJ1-5
V: TRBV28
D: NA
size: NA

DNA: TGTGCCAGCAGCCCAGGGGGCGGGTACGAGCAGTACTTC
CDR3: CASSPGGGYEQYF
J: TRBJ2-7
V: TRBV5-6
D: TRBD1
size: NA

DNA: TGTGCCAGCAGCTTAGGGGGGACAGACGGCTACACCTTC
CDR3: CASSLGGTDGYTF
J: TRBJ1-2
V: TRBV7-9
D: TRBD1
size: NA

DNA: TGTGCCAGCAGTACCAGGACTAGCGATGAGCAGTTCTTC
CDR3: CASSTRTSDEQFF
J: TRBJ2-1
V: TRBV27
D: TRBD2
size: NA

DNA: TGTGCCACCAGTGATTCCCGGGGGTACAACAATGAGCAGTTCTTC
CDR3: CATSDSRGYNNEQFF
J: TRBJ2-1
V: TRBV24-1
D: NA
size: NA

DNA: TGTGCCAGCAGCTTGGTCGGCAGGGGCCAGCCCCAGCATTTT
CDR3: CASSLVGRGQPQHF
J: TRBJ1-5
V: TRBV5-5
D: NA
size: NA

DNA: TGTGCCAGCAGCCCTAGTTTTGGGAGAGCTGGGGGCTACACCTTC
CDR3: CASSPSFGRAGGYTF
J: TRBJ1-2
V: TRBV7-9
D: NA
size: NA

DNA: TGTGCCAGCAGCCCCGGACTAGCGGGGGGTGGGTCCTACAATGAGCAGTTCTTC
CDR3: CASSPGLAGGGSYNEQFF
J: TRBJ2-1
V: TRBV9
D: TRBD2
size: NA

DNA: TGTGCCAGTAGTATCCGACAGTTCAATCAGCCCCAGCATTTT
CDR3: CASSIRQFNQPQHF
J: TRBJ1-5
V: TRBV19
D: NA
size: NA

DNA: TGCGCCAGCAGCCCTGGGACAGGATTGAATAGCAATCAGCCCCAGCATTTT
CDR3: CASSPGTGLNSNQPQHF
J: TRBJ1-5
V: TRBV5-1
D: TRBD1
size: NA

DNA: TGCGCCAGCAGCCAAGAACCCACTAGCGGGGGGAACACCGGGGAGCTGTTTTTT
CDR3: CASSQEPTSGGNTGELFF
J: TRBJ2-2
V: TRBV4-3
D: TRBD2
size: once

DNA: TGTGCCAGCAGTTTAGAACAGAACACTGAAGCTTTCTTT
CDR3: CASSLEQNTEAFF
J: TRBJ1-1
V: TRBV12-3/TRBV12-4
D: NA
size: NA

DNA: TGTGCCAGGGAGGGACAGCCCTACGAGCAGTACTTC
CDR3: CAREGQPYEQYF
J: TRBJ2-7
V: TRBV5-5
D: NA
size: NA

DNA: TGCAGCGTTGACGGCGACAGGGGGCGTCCCTATGGCTACACCTTC
CDR3: CSVDGDRGRPYGYTF
J: TRBJ1-2
V: TRBV29-1
D: TRBD1
size: NA

DNA: TGTGCCAGCAGCTTAGGAACAGGGGGCGATGGTGAAAAACTGTTTTTT
CDR3: CASSLGTGGDGEKLFF
J: TRBJ1-4
V: TRBV7-6
D: TRBD1
size: NA

DNA: TGTGCCAGCAGTTATCGACAGGGCCCTTCACCCCTCCACTTT
CDR3: CASSYRQGPSPLHF
J: TRBJ1-6
V: TRBV6-5
D: TRBD1
size: NA

DNA: TGCAGCGTTGAGGTAGGGACAGGGGTAGGAGAGACCCAGTACTTC
CDR3: CSVEVGTGVGETQYF
J: TRBJ2-5
V: TRBV29-1
D: TRBD1
size: NA

DNA: TGTGCCAGTAGTAGGCCCGCCGGACAGGGCCTGTGGGGCTACACCTTC
CDR3: CASSRPAGQGLWGYTF
J: TRBJ1-2
V: TRBV19
D: TRBD1
size: NA

DNA: TGTGCCAGCAGCTTGGAGGGACAGCAATCCTACGAGCAGTACTTC
CDR3: CASSLEGQQSYEQYF
J: TRBJ2-7
V: TRBV5-8
D: TRBD1
size: NA

DNA: TGTGCCAGCAGCTTGGCAGGGGGTTTCGGTGGGGAGCTGTTTTTT
CDR3: CASSLAGGFGGELFF
J: TRBJ2-2
V: TRBV5-4
D: TRBD1
size: NA